A selection of T cell receptor beta chains follows, all from one sample in a study of PD-L1 blockade in urothelial cancer. Using immunoSEQ multiplex PCR, the repertoire was profiled, and TCRdb retains in-frame clones only, with some absent. In the table there are tens of thousands of clones, 82% of which are singletons. Here the sequenced sample was PBMCs, taken around atezolizumab (anti-PD-L1) treatment. Receptors were obtained from a man aged 60 to 69 with urothelial cancer. The CDR3 runs from the conserved cysteine through the conserved F or W. The order of the fields is D gene, CDR3 length, clone size, V gene, J gene, CDR3 protein, CDR3 DNA. D genes are given only for firm matches. Not all rows give a size; the values are once, few, many and, for expanded clones, a class.

d_gene: TRBD2
len: 15
abundance: NA
v_gene: TRBV5-4
j_gene: TRBJ2-1
CDR3aa: CASSSSGGAYNEQFF
CDR3nt: TGTGCCAGCAGCTCCAGCGGGGGTGCTTACAATGAGCAGTTCTTC

d_gene: TRBD1
len: 14
abundance: NA
v_gene: TRBV9
j_gene: TRBJ1-4
CDR3aa: CASSTRQGNEKLFF
CDR3nt: TGTGCCAGCAGCACCCGACAGGGTAATGAAAAACTGTTTTTT

d_gene: NA
len: 14
abundance: few
v_gene: TRBV9
j_gene: TRBJ2-3
CDR3aa: CASTLGGVADTQYF
CDR3nt: TGTGCCAGCACCCTAGGCGGGGTAGCAGATACGCAGTATTTT

d_gene: TRBD1
len: 15
abundance: NA
v_gene: TRBV28
j_gene: TRBJ1-2
CDR3aa: CASSPGTDTYYGYTF
CDR3nt: TGTGCCAGCAGTCCCGGGACAGATACTTACTATGGCTACACCTTC

d_gene: NA
len: 13
abundance: NA
v_gene: TRBV5-4
j_gene: TRBJ1-2
CDR3aa: CASREQGSGGYTF
CDR3nt: TGTGCCAGCAGAGAACAGGGCAGTGGTGGCTACACCTTC

d_gene: NA
len: 14
abundance: NA
v_gene: TRBV7-9
j_gene: TRBJ2-5
CDR3aa: CASSFRTEQETQYF
CDR3nt: TGTGCCAGCAGCTTCCGGACAGAGCAAGAGACCCAGTACTTC

d_gene: NA
len: 16
abundance: NA
v_gene: TRBV5-4
j_gene: TRBJ1-4
CDR3aa: CASSLQPGTGDEKLFF
CDR3nt: TGTGCCAGCAGCTTACAGCCCGGGACTGGTGATGAAAAACTGTTTTTT

d_gene: TRBD2
len: 15
abundance: NA
v_gene: TRBV7-2
j_gene: TRBJ2-1
CDR3aa: CASSLSGGASVEQFF
CDR3nt: TGTGCCAGCAGCCTTAGCGGGGGGGCATCGGTTGAGCAGTTCTTC

d_gene: NA
len: 15
abundance: NA
v_gene: TRBV15
j_gene: TRBJ2-7
CDR3aa: CATSRPPGSSYEQYF
CDR3nt: TGTGCCACCAGCAGACCCCCAGGGTCCTCCTACGAGCAGTACTTC

d_gene: NA
len: 13
abundance: NA
v_gene: TRBV5-4
j_gene: TRBJ1-2
CDR3aa: CASSLDSNYGYTF
CDR3nt: TGTGCCAGCAGCTTGGACAGTAACTATGGCTACACCTTC

d_gene: NA
len: 14
abundance: NA
v_gene: TRBV7-6
j_gene: TRBJ2-5
CDR3aa: CASSYYGKQETQYF
CDR3nt: TGTGCCAGCAGCTATTACGGGAAACAAGAGACCCAGTACTTC

d_gene: TRBD1
len: 17
abundance: NA
v_gene: TRBV5-1
j_gene: TRBJ2-1
CDR3aa: CASSSYPPGQGIHEQFF
CDR3nt: TGCGCCAGCAGCTCATACCCACCGGGACAGGGGATCCATGAGCAGTTCTTC

d_gene: TRBD1
len: 18
abundance: NA
v_gene: TRBV18
j_gene: TRBJ2-6
CDR3aa: CASSPPSGGRSGANVLTF
CDR3nt: TGTGCCAGCTCACCACCGTCAGGGGGCAGATCTGGGGCCAACGTCCTGACTTTC

d_gene: NA
len: 15
abundance: few
v_gene: TRBV28
j_gene: TRBJ1-6
CDR3aa: CASKGAASYNSPLHF
CDR3nt: TGTGCCAGCAAAGGGGCAGCCTCCTATAATTCACCCCTCCACTTT

d_gene: NA
len: 11
abundance: NA
v_gene: TRBV18
j_gene: TRBJ1-4
CDR3aa: CASSPDSPLFF
CDR3nt: TGTGCCAGCTCACCAGACAGTCCGCTGTTTTTT

d_gene: TRBD1
len: 15
abundance: NA
v_gene: TRBV30
j_gene: TRBJ1-2
CDR3aa: CAWSGQGAVVNGYTF
CDR3nt: TGTGCCTGGAGTGGCCAGGGGGCTGTTGTTAATGGCTACACCTTC

d_gene: NA
len: 13
abundance: NA
v_gene: TRBV6-1
j_gene: TRBJ1-5
CDR3aa: CASSDIRYQPQHF
CDR3nt: TGTGCCAGCAGTGATATCCGCTACCAGCCCCAGCATTTT

d_gene: NA
len: 12
abundance: NA
v_gene: TRBV28
j_gene: TRBJ1-1
CDR3aa: CASSGGRSEAFF
CDR3nt: TGTGCCAGCAGTGGCGGGCGTTCTGAAGCTTTCTTT

d_gene: TRBD2
len: 17
abundance: NA
v_gene: TRBV6-1
j_gene: TRBJ2-1
CDR3aa: CASSEIAGGPTYNEQFF
CDR3nt: TGTGCCAGCAGTGAAATCGCGGGGGGCCCTACCTACAATGAGCAGTTCTTC

d_gene: NA
len: 14
abundance: NA
v_gene: TRBV19
j_gene: TRBJ1-1
CDR3aa: CASSIGGVNTEAFF
CDR3nt: TGTGCCAGTAGTATTGGGGGGGTGAACACTGAAGCTTTCTTT

d_gene: TRBD1
len: 15
abundance: NA
v_gene: TRBV28
j_gene: TRBJ1-2
CDR3aa: CASSPRLTGGAGYTF
CDR3nt: TGTGCCAGCAGTCCCCGGCTGACAGGGGGCGCCGGCTACACCTTC

d_gene: NA
len: 15
abundance: NA
v_gene: TRBV5-8
j_gene: TRBJ1-5
CDR3aa: CASSLARGTPQPQHF
CDR3nt: TGTGCCAGCAGCTTGGCCCGGGGTACCCCCCAGCCCCAGCATTTT

d_gene: TRBD1
len: 17
abundance: NA
v_gene: TRBV28
j_gene: TRBJ2-7
CDR3aa: CASSPPPGQGIVYEQYF
CDR3nt: TGTGCCAGCAGCCCTCCCCCGGGACAGGGAATCGTCTACGAGCAGTACTTC

d_gene: NA
len: 13
abundance: NA
v_gene: TRBV7-9
j_gene: TRBJ2-5
CDR3aa: CASSLVGSETQYF
CDR3nt: TGTGCCAGCAGCTTAGTGGGGAGCGAGACCCAGTACTTC

d_gene: TRBD2
len: 15
abundance: NA
v_gene: TRBV11-2
j_gene: TRBJ2-5
CDR3aa: CASSPRGGNEETQYF
CDR3nt: TGTGCCAGCAGCCCTCGGGGGGGGAACGAAGAGACCCAGTACTTC

d_gene: NA
len: 11
abundance: NA
v_gene: TRBV2
j_gene: TRBJ2-3
CDR3aa: CASDGSGAQYF
CDR3nt: TGTGCCAGCGACGGATCCGGGGCGCAGTATTTT

d_gene: NA
len: 16
abundance: NA
v_gene: TRBV9
j_gene: TRBJ2-3
CDR3aa: CASSVGSRGYTDTQYF
CDR3nt: TGTGCCAGCAGCGTAGGGTCCCGGGGGTACACAGATACGCAGTATTTT

d_gene: TRBD2
len: 15
abundance: NA
v_gene: TRBV5-1
j_gene: TRBJ2-3
CDR3aa: CASSSGGSYTDTQYF
CDR3nt: TGCGCCAGCAGCTCCGGGGGGAGTTACACAGATACGCAGTATTTT

d_gene: TRBD1
len: 15
abundance: NA
v_gene: TRBV11-2
j_gene: TRBJ2-3
CDR3aa: CASSQDRAGTDTQYF
CDR3nt: TGTGCCAGCAGCCAGGACAGGGCAGGGACAGATACGCAGTATTTT

d_gene: NA
len: 15
abundance: once
v_gene: TRBV18
j_gene: TRBJ2-1
CDR3aa: CASSPSGIPGNEQFF
CDR3nt: TGTGCCAGCTCACCTTCCGGGATCCCGGGGAATGAGCAGTTCTTC

d_gene: NA
len: 13
abundance: NA
v_gene: TRBV28
j_gene: TRBJ2-1
CDR3aa: CAIGPGGGNEQFF
CDR3nt: TGTGCCATCGGCCCCGGAGGAGGCAATGAGCAGTTCTTC

d_gene: NA
len: 12
abundance: NA
v_gene: TRBV5-5
j_gene: TRBJ1-5
CDR3aa: CASSEQGQPQHF
CDR3nt: TGTGCCAGCAGCGAACAGGGTCAGCCCCAGCATTTT

d_gene: TRBD2
len: 17
abundance: NA
v_gene: TRBV5-1
j_gene: TRBJ2-6
CDR3aa: CASSGGLAGLGANVLTF
CDR3nt: TGCGCCAGCAGCGGGGGACTAGCGGGGTTGGGGGCCAACGTCCTGACTTTC

d_gene: TRBD2
len: 17
abundance: NA
v_gene: TRBV4-2
j_gene: TRBJ2-7
CDR3aa: CASSQEWVAGISYEQYF
CDR3nt: TGTGCCAGCAGCCAAGAATGGGTAGCGGGGATCTCCTACGAGCAGTACTTC

d_gene: TRBD1
len: 15
abundance: NA
v_gene: TRBV5-1
j_gene: TRBJ2-3
CDR3aa: CASSLNRGGTDTQYF
CDR3nt: TGCGCCAGCAGCTTGAACAGGGGAGGCACAGATACGCAGTATTTT

d_gene: NA
len: 12
abundance: NA
v_gene: TRBV2
j_gene: TRBJ2-7
CDR3aa: CASSVGRGEQYF
CDR3nt: TGTGCCAGCAGTGTGGGCAGGGGCGAGCAGTACTTC

d_gene: TRBD1
len: 13
abundance: NA
v_gene: TRBV6-1
j_gene: TRBJ1-6
CDR3aa: CASRGQLYSPLHF
CDR3nt: TGTGCCAGCAGGGGACAGTTATATTCACCCCTCCACTTT

d_gene: NA
len: 15
abundance: NA
v_gene: TRBV7-7
j_gene: TRBJ1-3
CDR3aa: CASSPGHFSGNTIYF
CDR3nt: TGTGCCAGCAGCCCAGGACATTTCTCTGGAAACACCATATATTTT

d_gene: TRBD1
len: 16
abundance: NA
v_gene: TRBV15
j_gene: TRBJ2-1
CDR3aa: CATSRSGTGGRNEQFF
CDR3nt: TGTGCCACCAGCAGATCCGGGACAGGGGGGCGGAATGAGCAGTTCTTC

d_gene: TRBD1
len: 13
abundance: once
v_gene: TRBV29-1
j_gene: TRBJ2-3
CDR3aa: CSVDDRETDTQYF
CDR3nt: TGCAGCGTTGACGACAGGGAGACAGATACGCAGTATTTT

d_gene: NA
len: 15
abundance: NA
v_gene: TRBV2
j_gene: TRBJ2-2
CDR3aa: CASRPYTENTGELFF
CDR3nt: TGTGCCAGCAGGCCGTACACAGAGAACACCGGGGAGCTGTTTTTT

d_gene: NA
len: 14
abundance: NA
v_gene: TRBV15
j_gene: TRBJ1-2
CDR3aa: CATSPRLNNYGYTF
CDR3nt: TGTGCCACCAGCCCCCGACTGAATAACTATGGCTACACCTTC

d_gene: NA
len: 13
abundance: NA
v_gene: TRBV28
j_gene: TRBJ1-1
CDR3aa: CASTRPDTMEAFF
CDR3nt: TGTGCCAGCACTCGGCCGGACACCATGGAGGCTTTCTTT

d_gene: TRBD1
len: 11
abundance: few
v_gene: TRBV20-1
j_gene: TRBJ1-1
CDR3aa: CSARGQTEAFF
CDR3nt: TGCAGCGCCAGGGGGCAAACTGAAGCTTTCTTT

d_gene: NA
len: 15
abundance: NA
v_gene: TRBV5-1
j_gene: TRBJ1-4
CDR3aa: CASSPGSGGREKLFF
CDR3nt: TGCGCCAGCAGCCCGGGGTCGGGCGGCCGGGAAAAACTGTTTTTT

d_gene: TRBD2
len: 15
abundance: NA
v_gene: TRBV2
j_gene: TRBJ2-7
CDR3aa: CASSDGLAGAHEQYF
CDR3nt: TGTGCCAGCAGTGACGGGCTAGCGGGGGCCCACGAGCAGTACTTC

d_gene: NA
len: 17
abundance: NA
v_gene: TRBV5-4
j_gene: TRBJ2-1
CDR3aa: CASARGALGLQDAEQFF
CDR3nt: TGTGCCAGCGCCCGGGGAGCCTTGGGACTGCAGGATGCTGAGCAGTTCTTC

d_gene: NA
len: 14
abundance: NA
v_gene: TRBV11-1
j_gene: TRBJ1-2
CDR3aa: CASSPGQGNYGYTF
CDR3nt: TGTGCCAGCAGCCCCGGCCAGGGCAACTATGGCTACACCTTC

d_gene: NA
len: 13
abundance: NA
v_gene: TRBV5-4
j_gene: TRBJ2-1
CDR3aa: CASSLYERNEQFF
CDR3nt: TGTGCCAGCAGCTTGTATGAGCGGAATGAGCAGTTCTTC

d_gene: NA
len: 12
abundance: NA
v_gene: TRBV30
j_gene: TRBJ2-6
CDR3aa: CAWRAEANVLTF
CDR3nt: TGTGCCTGGAGGGCAGAGGCCAACGTCCTGACTTTC

d_gene: NA
len: 14
abundance: NA
v_gene: TRBV9
j_gene: TRBJ1-3
CDR3aa: CASSVGGAGNTIYF
CDR3nt: TGTGCCAGCAGCGTAGGGGGGGCTGGAAACACCATATATTTT

d_gene: NA
len: 15
abundance: NA
v_gene: TRBV5-4
j_gene: TRBJ1-4
CDR3aa: CASSDQGSTNEKLFF
CDR3nt: TGTGCCAGCAGCGACCAGGGGTCAACTAATGAAAAACTGTTTTTT

d_gene: NA
len: 19
abundance: few
v_gene: TRBV30
j_gene: TRBJ1-2
CDR3aa: CAWSVLLGRRDGLIYGYTF
CDR3nt: TGTGCCTGGAGTGTACTTTTAGGTCGCAGGGACGGACTAATCTATGGCTACACCTTC